This T cell receptor (beta chain) was documented in a study of blood T cells in healthy people across ages. The CDR3 sequence is 15 residues long. V shed 5 bases and J shed 7 bases, with 17 bases lying between them. Germline CDR1 and CDR2: SNHLY and FYNNEI. With a J-beta primer mix and a sample-barcoded 5' primer, a second PCR ran about 7 to 12 cycles. TCRdb fed the 5' RACE reads into MiXCR, producing one record per CDR3 protein. The data contain some 1,000,000 distinct CDR3 sequences, less than 25% of them seen just once; the ten biggest clones take up approximately 0.75%. The same specimen was also included in a second study, on T cells of mothers and their children.

Sequencing was done on a sample of blood. V and J are TRBV2 and TRBJ2-2; D not resolved. The sequence derives from a girl aged 2-9 years in good health. CDR3 sequence (DNA): TGTGCCAGCAGTTTCGGGCCCCCCAACGGCGGGGAGCTGTTTTTT. It translates to CASSFGPPNGGELFF.